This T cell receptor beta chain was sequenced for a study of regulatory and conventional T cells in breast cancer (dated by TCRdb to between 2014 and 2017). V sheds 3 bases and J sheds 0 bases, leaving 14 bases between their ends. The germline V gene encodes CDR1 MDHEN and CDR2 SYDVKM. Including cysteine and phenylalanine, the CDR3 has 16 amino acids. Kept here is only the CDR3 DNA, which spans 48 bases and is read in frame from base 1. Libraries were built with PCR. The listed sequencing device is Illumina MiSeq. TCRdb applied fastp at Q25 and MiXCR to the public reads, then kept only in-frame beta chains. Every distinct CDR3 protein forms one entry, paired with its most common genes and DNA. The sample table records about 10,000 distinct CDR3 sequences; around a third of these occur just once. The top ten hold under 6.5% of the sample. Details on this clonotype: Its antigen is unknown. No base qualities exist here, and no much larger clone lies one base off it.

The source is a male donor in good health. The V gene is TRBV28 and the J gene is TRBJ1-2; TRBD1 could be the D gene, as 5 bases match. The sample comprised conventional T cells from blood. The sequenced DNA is TGTGCCAGCAGTTTCCCAGACAGTGGGGCTAACTATGGCTACACCTTC. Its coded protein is CASSFPDSGANYGYTF.